The text below deals with one T cell receptor (beta chain). These data belong to a study of blood T cell repertoires in COVID-19. Per the authors' pipeline: Reference gene primer amplification in the assay estimated nucleated cell counts. Method: immunoSEQ multiplex PCR; TCRdb's copy keeps in-frame clones and lacks some. V, J and clone size are taken as reported in that table, and D and trimming were inferred from the DNA itself. The table includes some 300,000 clones, roughly 89% detected once. The length of the CDR3 is 15 residues. The germline CDR1 and CDR2 sequences are KGHSH and LQKENI. V lost 3 bases, J lost 0 bases, and 9 bases lay in between.

The chain couples TRBV18 to TRBJ1-3, with D possibly being TRBD1 (6 bases). This sequence was found in a woman between 50 and 59 years old who had been exposed to COVID-19. The sequencing input was PBMCs or T cells enriched from blood (not recorded which). The CDR3 reads CASSPGGGSGNTIYF. In DNA, the CDR3 is TGTGCCAGCTCACCGGGAGGGGGCTCTGGAAACACCATATATTTT.